This section outlines one TCR beta chain sequence together with its context. This CDR3 has 20 residues. The entry originates in a study of blood T cell repertoires in COVID-19. Overall study context: The samples span acute and convalescent COVID-19 from the United States, Italy and Spain.

Original methodology: Estimated nucleated cell counts came from reference gene primer amplification. The assay was immunoSEQ multiplex PCR, and TCRdb's table has in-frame clones only and misses some. V and J calls and clone size are those listed in that table; D and trimming were worked out from the DNA. There are about 59,000 clones in the sample; roughly 80% occur only once, and roughly 18% lies in the top ten. Sample: peripheral blood. This sequence was found in a woman between 45 and 65 years old with active or convalescent COVID-19. V usage is TRBV21-1 and J usage is TRBJ2-5; the table's D call, TRBD1, was not checked against the DNA. TRBV21-1 is a recognized pseudogene. As DNA, the CDR3 is TGTGCCAGCAGCAATTCCCCCCCGGGACAGACCCTTCTTGCACCGGGGACCCAGTACTTC. Translated, it gives CASSNSPPGQTLLAPGTQYF.